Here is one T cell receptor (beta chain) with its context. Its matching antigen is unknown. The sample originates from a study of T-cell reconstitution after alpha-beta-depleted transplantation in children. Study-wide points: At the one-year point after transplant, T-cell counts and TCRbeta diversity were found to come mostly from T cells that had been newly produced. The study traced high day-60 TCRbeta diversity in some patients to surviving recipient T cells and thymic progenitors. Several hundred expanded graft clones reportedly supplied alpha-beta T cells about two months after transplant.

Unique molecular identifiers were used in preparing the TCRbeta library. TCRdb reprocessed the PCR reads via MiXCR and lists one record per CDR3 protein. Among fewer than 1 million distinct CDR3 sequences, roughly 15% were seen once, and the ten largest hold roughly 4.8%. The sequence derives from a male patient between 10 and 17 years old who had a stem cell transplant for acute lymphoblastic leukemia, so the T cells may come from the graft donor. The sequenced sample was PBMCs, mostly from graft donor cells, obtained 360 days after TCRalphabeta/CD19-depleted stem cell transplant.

The CDR3 nucleotides are TGTGCCAGCAGTTTAGAGCACCTAGCGGGAGACTTCTACGAGCAGTACTTC. Protein: CASSLEHLAGDFYEQYF. This chain joins TRBV12-3 or TRBV12-4 and TRBJ2-7; 10 bases align to TRBD2. CDR3 length equals 17 residues. The V segment lost 1 base and the J segment 3 bases; nucleotides outside the gene matches: 9.